These 18 T cell receptor beta chains originate from one sample sequenced in a study of beta chain features in type 1 diabetes. Overall study results and limits: When Type 1 diabetes patients were examined, their TCRB CDR3s proved moderately but significantly shorter in all four CD4+ subsets.

Expressed TCRB transcripts got sequenced, as all isolated RNA was reverse transcribed. Measured with immunoSEQ multiplex PCR; TCRdb has only the in-frame clones, and not every one. The profile shows some 280,000 clones, around 15% of them singletons. No antigen is known for these receptors. Sequencing input: naive CD4+ T cells from blood. All receptors come from a man aged 25-40 years with type 1 diabetes.

This chain joins TRBV5-1 and TRBJ1-5; weak D call: TRBD1 (5 bases). This CDR3 comprises 14 residues. V was cut by 4 bases and J by 5 bases, with 13 bases left in between. Looked up from germline, CDR1 is SGHRS and CDR2 is YFSETQ. CDR3 loop: CASSLDAGHQPQHF. Written as DNA, the CDR3 is TGCGCCAGCAGCCTAGACGCAGGGCATCAGCCCCAGCATTTT.

This chain joins TRBV27 and TRBJ2-3; D unclear. Germline CDR1 MNHEY, CDR2 SMNVEV (reference sequence). Trimming cost V 5 bases and J 6 bases, with 12 bases left between them. CDR3 length: 13 amino acids. The CDR3: CASSARARDTQYF. The CDR3 DNA sequence: TGTGCCAGCAGTGCGAGAGCTCGTGATACGCAGTATTTT.

The sample holds a few counts of this clone. The gene calls are TRBV28 and TRBJ1-2; unclear D gene. Trimming took 2 bases from V and 4 from J, leaving 5 bases between them. The CDR3 loop spans 12 amino acids. The germline gives CDR1 MDHEN, CDR2 SYDVKM. The CDR3 is CASSLQAYGYTF. The CDR3 coding sequence is TGTGCCAGCAGTTTACAGGCCTATGGCTACACCTTC.

This sequence joins TRBV7-9 and TRBJ2-5; 11 bases map to TRBD2. Per germline, CDR1 SEHNR and CDR2 FQNEAQ (reference sequence). Trimming at V came to 2 bases and at J to 5 bases, leaving 10 bases not matched to a gene. CDR3 length equals 17 residues. CDR3 protein: CASSLRGELAGGETQYF. CDR3 DNA: TGTGCCAGCAGCTTACGGGGAGAGCTAGCGGGAGGTGAGACCCAGTACTTC. The complete variable domain, with remaining parts taken from reference TRBV7-9 and TRBJ2-5, reads DTGVSQNPRHKITKRGQNVTFRCDPISEHNRLYWYRQTLGQGPEFLTYFQNEAQLEKSRLLSDRFSAERPKGSFSTLEIQRTEQGDSAMYLCASSLRGELAGGETQYFGPGTRLLVL.

This chain uses TRBV7-9 with TRBJ2-7, with 13 positions matching TRBD2. The CDR3 consists of 15 residues. The trim removed 1 base at V and 4 bases at J, leaving 1 base unmatched. Germline-derived CDR1 and CDR2 are SEHNR and FQNEAQ (reference sequence). CDR3 protein: CASSLVTSGRYEQYF. The CDR3 bases are TGTGCCAGCAGCTTAGTGACTAGCGGGAGGTACGAGCAGTACTTC.

A few counts support this clone. The chain couples TRBV18 to TRBJ1-2; D call uncertain. Trimming stripped 2 bases from V and 6 bases from J, with 10 bases between. The CDR3 runs to 13 residues. CDR1 and CDR2 from the germline V gene are KGHSH and LQKENI. The CDR3 region has the DNA TGTGCCAGCTCACCAAGGGTGGAGGATGGCTACACCTTC. Translation: CASSPRVEDGYTF.

J is TRBJ2-2 and V is TRBV2; TRBD2 matches 8 bases. The CDR3 has 17 amino acids. The J segment lost 1 base and the V segment lost 7 bases, leaving 11 bases of the junction unmatched. Germline assignment: CDR1 SNHLY and CDR2 FYNNEI. The CDR3 loop reads CASTLSRSGRNTGELFF. The DNA for the CDR3 is TGTGCCAGCACCCTCTCGAGGAGCGGGAGGAACACCGGGGAGCTGTTTTTT.

This clone was observed a few times. CDR3 coding DNA: TGTGCCAGCAGCCCCCTTGGGCTTCGCACAGATACGCAGTATTTT. This translates into CASSPLGLRTDTQYF. The rearrangement uses TRBV6-6 and TRBJ2-3; D not certain. V lost 6 bases, J lost 1 base, and 14 bases lay in between. From germline, CDR1 is MNHNY and CDR2 SVGAGI (reference sequence). The CDR3 totals 15 residues.

V gene TRBV25-1 combines with J gene TRBJ2-5; tentative D call: TRBD2 (5 bases). Per the germline V gene, CDR1 is MGHDK and CDR2 is SYGVNS. The CDR3 has 13 residues. V was clipped by 5 bases and J by 1 base, with 8 bases between them. CDR3 sequence reads: CASSTRSQETQYF. CDR3 in DNA: TGTGCCAGCAGTACTAGGTCCCAAGAGACCCAGTACTTC.

This chain joins TRBV29-1 and TRBJ2-1; the match to TRBD1 covers 7 bases. CDR1 and CDR2 (germline): SQVTM, ANQGSEA. CDR3 size: 12 residues. Trimming took 7 bases from V and 3 from J; bases not matched to a gene: 3. The CDR3 spells CSARTGYNEQFF. The CDR3 DNA reads TGCAGCGCCCGGACAGGCTACAATGAGCAGTTCTTC.

The chain carries TRBV9 and TRBJ1-3; weak D call: TRBD1 (6 bases). CDR3 length: 15 residues. V lost 4 bases and J lost 8, with 19 bases in between. Germline lookup yields CDR1 SGDLS and CDR2 YYNGEE. The DNA for the CDR3 is TGTGCCAGCAGCCCTCTAGTCGGCCCAGGGGACACCATATATTTT. This codes for CASSPLVGPGDTIYF.

The chain couples TRBV28 to TRBJ2-4; D is perhaps TRBD1 (6 bases). V gave up 6 bases and J gave up 1 base, with 10 bases separating them. Germline lookup yields CDR1 MDHEN and CDR2 SYDVKM. The CDR3 consists of 14 residues. CDR3 sequence (DNA): TGTGCCAGCAGACTAGGACAGGCCAAAAACATTCAGTACTTC. Its protein is CASRLGQAKNIQYF.

The CDR3 spells CATVSPGGRWGLSYEQYF. The CDR3 DNA follows: TGCGCCACCGTATCCCCGGGCGGGAGGTGGGGTCTTAGCTACGAGCAGTACTTC. V usage is TRBV23-1 and J usage is TRBJ2-7; 8 bases fit TRBD2. TRBV23-1 is classed as an ORF, of uncertain function. This CDR3 is 18 amino acids long. V lost 10 bases to trimming and J lost 3 bases; unmatched junction nucleotides: 23.

This chain joins TRBV2 and TRBJ1-2; D unclear. This CDR3 region has 12 residues. V dropped 6 bases and J dropped 3 bases, with 8 bases sitting between them. Germline-derived CDR1 and CDR2 are SNHLY and FYNNEI. The CDR3 DNA is TGTGCCAGCAGAAACGGGGACTATGGCTACACCTTC. Residues: CASRNGDYGYTF.

V is TRBV15 and J is TRBJ2-2, with D tentatively TRBD1 (6 bases). CDR1 and CDR2 from the germline V gene are LNHNV and YYDKDF (reference sequence). V was clipped by 3 bases and J by 7 bases, with 18 bases between them. The CDR3 spans 16 residues. Here the CDR3 reads CATSSTTGIRSGELFF. As DNA, the CDR3 is TGTGCCACCAGCAGTACCACAGGGATAAGGAGCGGGGAGCTGTTTTTT.

The chain combines TRBV18 with TRBJ1-2; D is unclear. Germline CDR1 is KGHSH and CDR2 is LQKENI. This CDR3 contains 12 residues. V was clipped by 4 bases and J by 6 bases, with 9 bases between them. CDR3 residues: CASSQAGDGYTF. The CDR3 coding sequence is TGTGCCAGCTCACAGGCAGGTGATGGCTACACCTTC.

This clone was counted a few times. The rearrangement links TRBV7-2 to TRBJ2-5; 12 nucleotides match TRBD2. The CDR3 sequence is 17 residues long. CDR1 SGHTA and CDR2 FQGNSA come from the germline V gene. With 0 bases clipped from V and 1 base from J, the junction kept 3 bases outside the gene matches. The CDR3 loop is CASSLAPSGRVQETQYF. CDR3 DNA sequence: TGTGCCAGCAGCTTAGCCCCTAGCGGGAGGGTCCAAGAGACCCAGTACTTC.

In this sample, this clone turned up a few times. In nucleotides, the CDR3 is TGTGCCAGCAGTCAGACAATCCTCTACGAGCAGTACTTC. Translated: CASSQTILYEQYF. V is TRBV28 and J is TRBJ2-7; D is ambiguous. V shed 5 bases and J shed 3 bases, with 11 bases lying between them. The CDR3 is 13 residues long. Germline V lookup: CDR1 MDHEN, CDR2 SYDVKM.